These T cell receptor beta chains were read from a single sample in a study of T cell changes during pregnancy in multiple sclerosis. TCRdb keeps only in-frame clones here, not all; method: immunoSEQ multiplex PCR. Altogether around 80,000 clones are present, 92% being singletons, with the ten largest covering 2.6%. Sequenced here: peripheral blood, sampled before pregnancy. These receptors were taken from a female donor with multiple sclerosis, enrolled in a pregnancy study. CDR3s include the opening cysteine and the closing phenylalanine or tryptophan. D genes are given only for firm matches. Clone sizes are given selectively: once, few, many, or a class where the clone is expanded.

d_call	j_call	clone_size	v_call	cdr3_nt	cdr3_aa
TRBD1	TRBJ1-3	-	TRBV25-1	TGTGCCAGCAGTGACCCCACGGACAGGGCAGGAGGAAACACCATATATTTT	CASSDPTDRAGGNTIYF
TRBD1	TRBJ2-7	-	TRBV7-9	TGTGCCAGCAGCGCCCCGGGACAGGGGAACGAGCAGTACTTC	CASSAPGQGNEQYF
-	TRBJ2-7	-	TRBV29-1	TGCAGCGTTGCTTCCGGTTACGAGCAGTACTTC	CSVASGYEQYF
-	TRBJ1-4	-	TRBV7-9	TGTGCCAGCAGCTCCCCCATTAGTCGGGAAAAACTGTTTTTT	CASSSPISREKLFF
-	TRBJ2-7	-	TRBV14	TGTGCCAGCAGCCAAGTCGGAGACTCCTACGAGCAGTACTTC	CASSQVGDSYEQYF
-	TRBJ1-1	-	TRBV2	TGTGCCAGCAGTTCGGACACGTCCCCTGAAGCTTTCTTT	CASSSDTSPEAFF
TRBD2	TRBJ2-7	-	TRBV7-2	TGTGCCAGCAGCCGTTTGGCGGGAGGGGGTCCCTACGAGCAGTACTTC	CASSRLAGGGPYEQYF
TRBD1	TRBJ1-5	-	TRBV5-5	TGTGCCAGCAGCTCCGGGACAGGGAGGGATCAGCCCCAGCATTTT	CASSSGTGRDQPQHF
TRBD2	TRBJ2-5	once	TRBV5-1	TGCGCCAGCAGCTATGGCAGACTAGCGGGCACATGGGACCAAGAGACCCAGTACTTC	CASSYGRLAGTWDQETQYF
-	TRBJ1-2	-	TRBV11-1	TGTGCCAGCAGTCCTACGGCCGGATACACAGGGCCGGGCGGCTACACCTTC	CASSPTAGYTGPGGYTF
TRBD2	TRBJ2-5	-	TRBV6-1	TGTGCCAGCAGTGAAACTAGCGGACAAGAGACCCAGTACTTC	CASSETSGQETQYF
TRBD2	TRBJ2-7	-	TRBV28	TGTGCCAGCATTGGGGGGGAGGGGACCTACGAGCAGTACTTC	CASIGGEGTYEQYF
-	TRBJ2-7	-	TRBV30	TGTGCCTCAGGACAGTTGAGCTCCTACGAGCAGTACTTC	CASGQLSSYEQYF
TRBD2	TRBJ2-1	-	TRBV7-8	TGTGCCAGCAGCTTGGAGCGGGACTATAATGAGCAGTTCTTC	CASSLERDYNEQFF
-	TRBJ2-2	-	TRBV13	TGTGCCAGCAGCTTAGGCGTTACCGGGGAGCTGTTTTTT	CASSLGVTGELFF
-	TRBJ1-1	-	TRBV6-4	TGTGCCAGCAGTGACTCGAGCCGAGGGACTGAAGCTTTCTTT	CASSDSSRGTEAFF
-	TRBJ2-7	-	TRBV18	TGTGCCAGCTCACCTAGCGGCCTTTCCGAGCAGTACTTC	CASSPSGLSEQYF
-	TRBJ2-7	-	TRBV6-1	TGTGCCAGCAGTGAAGATCCGGGACTGACCGGAATCGAGCAGTACTTC	CASSEDPGLTGIEQYF
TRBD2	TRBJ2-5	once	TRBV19	TGTGCCAGTAGTATATACCTAGCGGGGGGAGAGACCCAGTACTTC	CASSIYLAGGETQYF
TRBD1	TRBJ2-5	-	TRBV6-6	TGTGCCACAGCGGCACAGGGGGCGACTTACCAAGAGACCCAGTACTTC	CATAAQGATYQETQYF
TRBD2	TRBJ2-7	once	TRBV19	TGTGCCAGTAAGTATCGGCTAGCGGGAAGGAACGAGCAGTACTTC	CASKYRLAGRNEQYF
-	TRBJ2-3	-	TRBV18	TGTGCCAGCTCACCGGGAGCTAACCCGGATACGCAGTATTTT	CASSPGANPDTQYF
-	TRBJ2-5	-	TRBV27	TGTGCCAGCAGTTTATCGGGGCTAGCGTGGGAGACCCAGTACTTC	CASSLSGLAWETQYF
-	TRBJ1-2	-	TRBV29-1	TGCAGCGTTGAAGATAGGGGTCAATATGGCTACACCTTC	CSVEDRGQYGYTF
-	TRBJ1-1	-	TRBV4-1	TGCGCCAGCAGCCTTTCTCGAACAAACACTGAAGCTTTCTTT	CASSLSRTNTEAFF
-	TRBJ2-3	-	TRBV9	TGTGCCAGCAGCGTAGCGGCGGGAAGGAGCACAGATACGCAGTATTTT	CASSVAAGRSTDTQYF
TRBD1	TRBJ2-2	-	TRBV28	TGTGCCAGCAGCACGGACAGGGTCGAAAGACCCGGGGAGCTGTTTTTT	CASSTDRVERPGELFF
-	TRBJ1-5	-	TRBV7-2	TGTGCCAGCAGCTTACAGGCGGGCGGAAATCAGCCCCAGCATTTT	CASSLQAGGNQPQHF
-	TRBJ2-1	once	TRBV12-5	TGTGCTAGTGGTTTCAGGGACAAAAAATTCTTC	CASGFRDKKFF
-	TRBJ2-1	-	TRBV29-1	TGCAGCGTTGAAGATCGCCTAGCGAAGCAGTTCTTC	CSVEDRLAKQFF
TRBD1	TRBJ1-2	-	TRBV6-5	TGTGCCAGCAGCAACAACAGGGGTGGCAACTATGGCTACACCTTC	CASSNNRGGNYGYTF
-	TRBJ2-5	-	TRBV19	TGTGCCAGTAGTATGAAGCGTGTGGAGACCCAGTACTTC	CASSMKRVETQYF
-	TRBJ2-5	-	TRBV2	TGTGCCAGCAGAGCGAGCGTACAAGAGACCCAGTACTTC	CASRASVQETQYF
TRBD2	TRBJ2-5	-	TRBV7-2	TGTGCCAGCAGTCAACTAGCGGGACGAATGGAGACCCAGTACTTC	CASSQLAGRMETQYF
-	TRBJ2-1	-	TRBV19	TGTGCCAGTAGTATCGGGGGGCCACTCTACAATGAGCAGTTCTTC	CASSIGGPLYNEQFF
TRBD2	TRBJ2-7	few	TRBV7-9	TGTGCCAGCAGCTTAGAAGGCGGGAGCTCCTACGAGCAGTACTTC	CASSLEGGSSYEQYF
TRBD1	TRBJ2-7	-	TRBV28	TGTGCCAGCACCCCAGGGGGCACCTACGAGCAGTACTTC	CASTPGGTYEQYF
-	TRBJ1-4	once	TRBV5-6	TGTGCCAGCAGCGCCACTATGTCCAGAACTAATGAAAAACTGTTTTTT	CASSATMSRTNEKLFF
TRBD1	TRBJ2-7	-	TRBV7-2	TGTGCCAGCAGTGCCAGGGGGCTGAGCTCCTACGAGCAGTACTTC	CASSARGLSSYEQYF
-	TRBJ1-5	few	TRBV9	TGTGCCAGCAGCGTAGGGGCGGGGGCAGGGCAGCCCCAGCATTTT	CASSVGAGAGQPQHF
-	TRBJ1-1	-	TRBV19	TGTGCCAGTAGTATTGACAGCATGAACACTGAAGCTTTCTTT	CASSIDSMNTEAFF
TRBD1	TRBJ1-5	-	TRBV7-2	TGTGCCAGCAGCCGGGACAGGCCCGGTCAGCCCCAGCATTTT	CASSRDRPGQPQHF
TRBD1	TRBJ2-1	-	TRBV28	TGTGCCAGCAGTAAGCGCCCCTGGGACAGGGGGCTCTTC	CASSKRPWDRGLF
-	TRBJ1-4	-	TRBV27	TGTGCCAGCAGTTTAGGAGGAAGGGCGGTTAATGAAAAACTGTTTTTT	CASSLGGRAVNEKLFF
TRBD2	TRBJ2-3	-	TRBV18	TGTGCCAGCTCCCCCGGGACTAGCGGGTTGTATACGCAGTATTTT	CASSPGTSGLYTQYF
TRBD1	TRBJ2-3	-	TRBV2	TGTGCCAGCAGTGATGGACAGGGGGCGAGGACAGATACGCAGTATTTT	CASSDGQGARTDTQYF
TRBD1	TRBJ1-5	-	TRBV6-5	TGTGCCAGCAGTCAGGGGACAGGGGGACTGTGGCCCCAGCATTTT	CASSQGTGGLWPQHF
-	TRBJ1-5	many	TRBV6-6	TGTGCCAGCAGTCCCCAGTTGACAGTTCCTAATCAGCCCCAGCATTTT	CASSPQLTVPNQPQHF
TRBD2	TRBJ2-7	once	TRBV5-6	TGTGCCAGCAGCTTTCTAACTAGCGGGCCCCGCGAGCAGTACTTC	CASSFLTSGPREQYF
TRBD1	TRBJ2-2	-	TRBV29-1	TGCAGCGTAGGAACAGGGGGCTATACCGGGGAGCTGTTTTTT	CSVGTGGYTGELFF
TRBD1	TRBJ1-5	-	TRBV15	TGTGCCACCAGCCACGACAGGGGGAGTCAGCCCCAGCATTTT	CATSHDRGSQPQHF
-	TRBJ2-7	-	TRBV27	TGTGCCAGCAGTGTCTTCGGCGGCTACGAGCAGTACTTC	CASSVFGGYEQYF
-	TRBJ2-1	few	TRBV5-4	TGTGCCAGCAGCTTCTCTCAAGCGGCCCGGGTTAAGCAGTTCTTC	CASSFSQAARVKQFF
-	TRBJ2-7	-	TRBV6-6	TGTGCCAGCAGTTACGCCGCGAGCGGCACCTACGAGCAGTACTTC	CASSYAASGTYEQYF
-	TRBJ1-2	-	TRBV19	TGTGCCAGTCTTACGGTTGGGGCCGGCGGCTACACCTTC	CASLTVGAGGYTF
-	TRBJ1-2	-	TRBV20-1	TGCAGTGCCCACAGGGATGGCTACACCTTC	CSAHRDGYTF
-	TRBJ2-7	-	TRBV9	TGTGCCAGCAGCTTGGGCCCGTCCTACGAGCAGTACTTC	CASSLGPSYEQYF
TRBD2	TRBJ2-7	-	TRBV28	TGTGCCAGCAGTTTAGCGGGAGCCCTTGCCTACGAGCAGTACTTC	CASSLAGALAYEQYF
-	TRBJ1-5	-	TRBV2	TGTGCCAGCAGTGAACGGCAGGGCTTAAATCAGCCCCAGCATTTT	CASSERQGLNQPQHF